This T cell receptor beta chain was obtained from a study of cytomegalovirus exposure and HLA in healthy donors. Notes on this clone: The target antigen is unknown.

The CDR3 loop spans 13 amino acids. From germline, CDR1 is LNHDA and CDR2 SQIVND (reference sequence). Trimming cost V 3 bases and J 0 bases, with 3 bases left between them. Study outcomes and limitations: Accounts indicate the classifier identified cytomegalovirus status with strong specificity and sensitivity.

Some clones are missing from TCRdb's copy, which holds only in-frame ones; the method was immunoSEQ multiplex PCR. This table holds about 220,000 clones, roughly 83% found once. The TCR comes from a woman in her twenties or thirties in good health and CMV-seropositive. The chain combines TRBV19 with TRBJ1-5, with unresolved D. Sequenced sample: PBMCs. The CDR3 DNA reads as TGTGCCAGTAGTATGAATAGCAATCAGCCCCAGCATTTT. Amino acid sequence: CASSMNSNQPQHF. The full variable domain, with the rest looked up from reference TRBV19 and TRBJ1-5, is DGGITQSPKYLFRKEGQNVTLSCEQNLNHDAMYWYRQDPGQGLRLIYYSQIVNDFQKGDIAEGYSVSREKKESFPLTVTSAQKNPTAFYLCASSMNSNQPQHFGDGTRLSIL.